This T cell receptor beta chain was found in a study of T cells in Graves' hyperthyroidism and ophthalmopathy (dated by TCRdb to about 2019). Context from the whole study: Peripheral blood samples were taken at initial diagnosis, before any treatment was given. To identify distinguishing TCR V-J signatures, a discovery cohort of about 100 patients was used, comprising 43 with Graves' ophthalmopathy and 55 to 65 with stable Graves' hyperthyroidism. The paper reports TCR Vbeta CDR3 sequencing of over 120 peripheral blood samples: around 45 ophthalmopathy, fewer than 80 hyperthyroidism and 17 progressor patients. Whether ophthalmopathy could be predicted prospectively was tested in an independent validation cohort made up of under 20 hyperthyroidism patients plus 17 patients who later progressed to ophthalmopathy. For training and testing, the approximately 92 patients in the discovery cohort were randomly divided in a 7:3 ratio. Thyroid tissue and blood T-cell repertoires from roughly 6 Graves' hyperthyroidism patients were also compared in the study. Following sampling, methimazole starting at 30 mg daily was given to hyperthyroidism patients, and high-dose intravenous methylprednisolone was given to ophthalmopathy patients. On the study overall, not on this receptor specifically: In validation, progression to ophthalmopathy was predicted by the model with 70.59% sensitivity and 72% to 85% specificity, a median of approximately 6.5 months before onset. Blood samples also contained most of the expanded thyroid clonotypes (frequency above 0.001), which suggests that blood repertoires may reflect thyroid immune responses. In cross-validation, a model built on a 13 V-J signature told ophthalmopathy apart from stable hyperthyroidism with approximately 90% sensitivity and approximately 81% specificity, and in testing the same model reached 80%/75%. No statistical method was used to set the sample size in advance, and investigators knew the group allocation.

The TCR beta CDR3 regions were amplified from RNA transcripts. The first round of RT-PCR for the TCR CDR3 was performed with the HTBI primer set and the Qiagen OneStep RT-PCR kit. A second multiplex PCR round built the libraries, followed by size selection and purification. Paired-end sequencing of the libraries was performed with 100 bp reads on an Illumina HiSeq2000. On the authors' methods: SOAPnuke was used to process the raw data, removing reads that contained adapters or uncalled bases, had a mean Phred below 15, or lacked an exact match to the constant primer or identifier. High-quality paired reads were merged using COPE v1.2.5, and each unique nucleotide sequence was defined as a clonotype. MiTCR v1.1 was used to align clonotypes to the IMGT TRBV, TRBD and TRBJ reference segments. The analysis was restricted to V-J combinations with a frequency above 0.0001, which together covered 98% to 99.2% of the repertoires. The TCS score was defined as the ratio of F50 (clonal expansion) to E x V (chaos), calculated using BLOSUM62-based TCRdist between CDR3 peptides within each V-J. Welch's t-statistics and random forest reduced roughly 540 V-J features to 10 to 15, which were used in a naive Bayes classifier (R e1071). In TCRdb, the public reads were trimmed at Q25 with fastp and aligned with MiXCR, with productive beta chains retained. For every CDR3 protein sequence, its rows merge into one entry that carries the most common genes and DNA. TCRdb, not the authors, supplied the V and J calls. The sample contains 400,000 to 550,000 distinct CDR3 sequences, approximately 24% of them found a single time. The ten largest clones represent around 11% of the sample.

Ophthalmopathy patients had moderately to severely active disease, Clinical Activity Score of at least 3, NOSPECS grade of at least 4, and duration under 3 months. Patients with uncontrolled infections, other autoimmune diseases, pregnancy or lactation were excluded. Clinical symptoms, serum thyroxine and TRAb, thyroid ultrasound, and orbital computed tomography formed the basis for the diagnoses. Ficoll-Paque density gradient centrifugation was used to isolate PBMCs from about 9.4 ml of fresh peripheral blood. Total RNA was extracted with Trizol reagent, and quality was checked on an Agilent 2100 Bioanalyzer. Remarks on this clonotype: What antigen it recognizes has not been identified. No per-base quality is available; no much larger clone lies one base away.

This sequence was found in a woman aged 30 to 39 with Graves' ophthalmopathy. Specimen: blood.

The sequence in DNA is TGTGCCAGCAGCGACCTCCTCTCTCCCGGGAACTATGGCTACACCTTC. Translated, it gives CASSDLLSPGNYGYTF. Recombination linked TRBV12-3 or TRBV12-4 to TRBJ1-2; no confident D gene assignment can be made. Trimming takes 6 bases from V and 2 bases from J, and the germline ends sit 19 bases apart. From cysteine to phenylalanine, the CDR3 is 16 amino acids long. CDR3 DNA is the only sequence kept; it has 48 bases, read in frame from the first base.